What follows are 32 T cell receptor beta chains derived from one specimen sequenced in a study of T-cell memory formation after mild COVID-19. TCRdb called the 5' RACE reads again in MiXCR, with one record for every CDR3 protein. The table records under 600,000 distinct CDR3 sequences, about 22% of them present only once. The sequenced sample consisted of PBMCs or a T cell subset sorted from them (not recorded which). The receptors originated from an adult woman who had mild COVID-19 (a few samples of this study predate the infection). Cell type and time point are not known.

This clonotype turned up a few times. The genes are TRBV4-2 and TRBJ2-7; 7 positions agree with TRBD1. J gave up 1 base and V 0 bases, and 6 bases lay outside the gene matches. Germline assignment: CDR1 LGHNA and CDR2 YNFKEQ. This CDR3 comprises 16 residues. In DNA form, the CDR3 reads TGTGCCAGCAGCCAAGACAGGGGGACCCTTTCCTACGAGCAGTACTTC. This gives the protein CASSQDRGTLSYEQYF.

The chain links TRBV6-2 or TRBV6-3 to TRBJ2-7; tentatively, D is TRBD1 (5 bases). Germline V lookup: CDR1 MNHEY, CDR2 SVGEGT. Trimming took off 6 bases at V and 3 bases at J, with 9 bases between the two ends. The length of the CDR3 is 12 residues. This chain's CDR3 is CASSDSLYEQYF. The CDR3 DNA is TGTGCCAGCAGCGACAGCCTCTACGAGCAGTACTTC.

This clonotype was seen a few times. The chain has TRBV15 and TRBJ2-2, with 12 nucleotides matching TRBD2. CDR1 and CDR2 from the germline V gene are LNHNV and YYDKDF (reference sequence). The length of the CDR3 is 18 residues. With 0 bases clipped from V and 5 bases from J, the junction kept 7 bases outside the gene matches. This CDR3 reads CATSREPLAGGRTGELFF. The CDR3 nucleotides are TGTGCCACCAGCAGAGAACCTCTAGCGGGAGGGCGGACCGGGGAGCTGTTTTTT.

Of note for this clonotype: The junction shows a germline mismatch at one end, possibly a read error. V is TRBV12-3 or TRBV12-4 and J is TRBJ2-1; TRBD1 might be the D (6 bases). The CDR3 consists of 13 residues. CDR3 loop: CASSLGGMREQFF. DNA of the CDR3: TGTGCCAGCAGCTTAGGGGGAATGAGGGAGCAGTTCTTC.

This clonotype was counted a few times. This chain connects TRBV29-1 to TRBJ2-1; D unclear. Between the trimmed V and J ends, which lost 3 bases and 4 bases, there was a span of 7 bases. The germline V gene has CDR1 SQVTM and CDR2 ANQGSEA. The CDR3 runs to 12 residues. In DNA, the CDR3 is TGCAGCGTTGAGCAGGTATACAATGAGCAGTTCTTC. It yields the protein CSVEQVYNEQFF.

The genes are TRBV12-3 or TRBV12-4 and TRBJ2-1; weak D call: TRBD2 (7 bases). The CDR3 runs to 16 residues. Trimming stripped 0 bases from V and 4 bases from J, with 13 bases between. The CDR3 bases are TGTGCCAGCAGTTTAGCGCGGCGGGGGCCGTACAATGAGCAGTTCTTC. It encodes CASSLARRGPYNEQFF.

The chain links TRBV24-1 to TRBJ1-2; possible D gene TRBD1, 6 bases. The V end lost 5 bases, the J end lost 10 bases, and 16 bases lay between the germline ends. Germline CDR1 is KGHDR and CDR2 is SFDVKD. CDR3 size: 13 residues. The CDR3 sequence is CATSGRTDSDYTF. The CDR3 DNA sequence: TGTGCCACCAGTGGTCGGACAGACTCTGACTACACCTTC.

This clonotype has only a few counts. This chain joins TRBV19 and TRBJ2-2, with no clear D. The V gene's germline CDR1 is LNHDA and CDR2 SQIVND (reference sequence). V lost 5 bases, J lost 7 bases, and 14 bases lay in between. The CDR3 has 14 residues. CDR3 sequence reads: CASSAKGLIGELFF. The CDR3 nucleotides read TGTGCCAGTAGTGCGAAGGGTCTAATCGGGGAGCTGTTTTTT.

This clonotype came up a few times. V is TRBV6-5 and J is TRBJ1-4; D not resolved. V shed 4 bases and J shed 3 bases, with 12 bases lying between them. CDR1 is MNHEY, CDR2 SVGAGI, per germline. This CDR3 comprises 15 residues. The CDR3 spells CASSSDRAANEKLFF. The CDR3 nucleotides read TGTGCCAGCAGTTCGGACCGTGCGGCTAATGAAAAACTGTTTTTT.

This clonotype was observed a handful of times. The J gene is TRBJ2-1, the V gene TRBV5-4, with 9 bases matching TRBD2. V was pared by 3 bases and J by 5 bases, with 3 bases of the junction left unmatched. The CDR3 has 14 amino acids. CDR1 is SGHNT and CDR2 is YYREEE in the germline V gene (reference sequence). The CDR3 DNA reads TGTGCCAGCAGCTCCGGGACTAGCAACAATGAGCAGTTCTTC. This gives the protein CASSSGTSNNEQFF.

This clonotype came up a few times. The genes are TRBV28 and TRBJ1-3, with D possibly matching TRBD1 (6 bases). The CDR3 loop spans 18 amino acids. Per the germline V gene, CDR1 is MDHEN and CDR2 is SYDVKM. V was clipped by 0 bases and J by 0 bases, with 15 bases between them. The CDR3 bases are TGTGCCAGCAGTTTATGGTTTGGGACACACCGCTCTGGAAACACCATATATTTT. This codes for CASSLWFGTHRSGNTIYF.

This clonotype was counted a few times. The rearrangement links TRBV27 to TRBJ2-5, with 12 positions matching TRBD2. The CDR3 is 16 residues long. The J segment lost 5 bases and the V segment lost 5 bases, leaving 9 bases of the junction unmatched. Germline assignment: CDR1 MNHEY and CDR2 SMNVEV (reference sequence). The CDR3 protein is CASSPSGRGFGETQYF. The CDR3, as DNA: TGTGCCAGCAGTCCTAGCGGGAGGGGGTTCGGGGAGACCCAGTACTTC.

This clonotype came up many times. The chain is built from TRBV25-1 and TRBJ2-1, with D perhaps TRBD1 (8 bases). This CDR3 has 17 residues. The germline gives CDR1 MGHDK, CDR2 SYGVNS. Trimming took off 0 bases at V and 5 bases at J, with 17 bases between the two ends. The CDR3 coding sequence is TGTGCCAGCAGTGAATATGGAAACAGGGGGAGGGACAATGAGCAGTTCTTC. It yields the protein CASSEYGNRGRDNEQFF.

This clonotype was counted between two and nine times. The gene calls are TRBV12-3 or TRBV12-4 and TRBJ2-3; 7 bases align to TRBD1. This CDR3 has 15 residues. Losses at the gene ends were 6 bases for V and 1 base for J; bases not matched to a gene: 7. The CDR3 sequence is CASSPTGLGTDTQYF. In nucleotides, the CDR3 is TGTGCCAGCAGCCCGACAGGGTTGGGCACAGATACGCAGTATTTT.

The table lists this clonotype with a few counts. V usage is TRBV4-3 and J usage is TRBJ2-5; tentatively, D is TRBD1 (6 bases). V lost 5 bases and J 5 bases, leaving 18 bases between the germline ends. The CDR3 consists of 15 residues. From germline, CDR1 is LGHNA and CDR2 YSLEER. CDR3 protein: CASSNRAGELETQYF. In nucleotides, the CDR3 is TGCGCCAGCAGCAACCGGGCAGGGGAATTGGAGACCCAGTACTTC.

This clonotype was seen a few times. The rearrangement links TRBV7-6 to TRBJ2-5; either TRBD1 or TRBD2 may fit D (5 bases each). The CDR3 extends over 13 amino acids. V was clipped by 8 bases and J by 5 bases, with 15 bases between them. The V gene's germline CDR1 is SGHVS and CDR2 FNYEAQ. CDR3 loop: CASGGRGGETQYF. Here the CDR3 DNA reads TGTGCCAGCGGGGGACGGGGCGGGGAGACCCAGTACTTC.

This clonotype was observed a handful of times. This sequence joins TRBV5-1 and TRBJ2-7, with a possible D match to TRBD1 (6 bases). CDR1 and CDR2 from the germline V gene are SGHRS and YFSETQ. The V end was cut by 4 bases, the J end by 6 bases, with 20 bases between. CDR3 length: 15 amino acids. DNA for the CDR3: TGCGCCAGCAGCCGATCCCTTCACAGGGAAGTCGAGCAGTACTTC. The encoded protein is CASSRSLHREVEQYF. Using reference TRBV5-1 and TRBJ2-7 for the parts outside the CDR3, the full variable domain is KAGVTQTPRYLIKTRGQQVTLSCSPISGHRSVSWYQQTPGQGLQFLFEYFSETQRNKGNFPGRFSGRQFSNSRSEMNVSTLELGDSALYLCASSRSLHREVEQYFGPGTRLTVT.

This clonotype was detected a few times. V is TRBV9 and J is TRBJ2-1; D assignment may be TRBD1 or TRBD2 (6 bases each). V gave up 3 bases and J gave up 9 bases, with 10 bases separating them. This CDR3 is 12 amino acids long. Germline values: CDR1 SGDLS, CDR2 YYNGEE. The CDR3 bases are TGTGCCAGCAGCGGGGGGCGGGGTGAGCAGTTCTTC. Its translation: CASSGGRGEQFF.

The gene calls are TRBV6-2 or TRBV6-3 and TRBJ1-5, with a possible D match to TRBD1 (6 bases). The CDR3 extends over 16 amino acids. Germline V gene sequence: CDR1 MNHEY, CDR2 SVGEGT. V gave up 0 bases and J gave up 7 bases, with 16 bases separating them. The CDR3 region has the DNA TGTGCCAGCAGTTACTCGATTTACAGGGAGGAACAGCCCCAGCATTTT. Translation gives CASSYSIYREEQPQHF.

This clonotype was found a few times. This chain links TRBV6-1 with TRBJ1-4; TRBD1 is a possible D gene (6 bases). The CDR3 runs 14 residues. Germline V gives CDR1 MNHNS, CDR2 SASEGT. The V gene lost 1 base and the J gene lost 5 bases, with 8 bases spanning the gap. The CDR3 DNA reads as TGTGCCAGCAGTGAAGGGGGGCTGAATGAAAAACTGTTTTTT. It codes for CASSEGGLNEKLFF.

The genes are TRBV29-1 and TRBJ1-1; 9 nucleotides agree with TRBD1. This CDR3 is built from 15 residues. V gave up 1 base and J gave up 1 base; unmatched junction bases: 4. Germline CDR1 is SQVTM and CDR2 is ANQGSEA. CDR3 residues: CSVEGTGVGNTEAFF. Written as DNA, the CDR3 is TGCAGCGTTGAAGGGACAGGGGTAGGGAACACTGAAGCTTTCTTT. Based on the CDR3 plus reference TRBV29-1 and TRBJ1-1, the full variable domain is SAVISQKPSRDICQRGTSLTIQCQVDSQVTMMFWYRQQPGQSLTLIATANQGSEATYESGFVIDKFPISRPNLTFSTLTVSNMSPEDSSIYLCSVEGTGVGNTEAFFGQGTRLTVV.

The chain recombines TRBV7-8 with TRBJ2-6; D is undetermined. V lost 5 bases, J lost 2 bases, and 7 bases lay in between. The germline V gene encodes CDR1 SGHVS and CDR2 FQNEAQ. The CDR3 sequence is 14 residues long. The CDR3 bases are TGTGCCAGCAGCGTGGGGACTGGGGCCAACGTCCTGACTTTC. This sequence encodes CASSVGTGANVLTF. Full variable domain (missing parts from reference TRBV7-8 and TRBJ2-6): GAGVSQSPRYKVAKRGQDVALRCDPISGHVSLFWYQQALGQGPEFLTYFQNEAQLDKSGLPSDRFFAERPEGSVSTLKIQRTQQEDSAVYLCASSVGTGANVLTFGAGSRLTVL.

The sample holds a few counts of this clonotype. The CDR3 region has the DNA TGTGCCAGCAGCTTAGCGTTCCAGTACCAAGAGACCCAGTACTTC. As protein: CASSLAFQYQETQYF. This rearrangement joins TRBV7-9 to TRBJ2-5, with no clear D. The germline V gene encodes CDR1 SEHNR and CDR2 FQNEAQ (reference sequence). V dropped 0 bases and J dropped 0 bases, with 8 bases sitting between them. CDR3 length: 15 residues.

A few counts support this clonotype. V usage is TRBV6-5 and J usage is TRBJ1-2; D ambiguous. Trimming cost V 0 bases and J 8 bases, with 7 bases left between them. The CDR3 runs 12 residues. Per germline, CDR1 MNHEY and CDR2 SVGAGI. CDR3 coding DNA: TGTGCCAGCAGTTACTCGGAAGGCGGCTACACCTTC. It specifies CASSYSEGGYTF.

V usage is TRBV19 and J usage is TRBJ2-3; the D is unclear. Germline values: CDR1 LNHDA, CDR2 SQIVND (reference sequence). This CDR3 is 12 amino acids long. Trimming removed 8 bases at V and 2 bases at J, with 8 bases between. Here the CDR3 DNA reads TGTGCCAGTGGCGATGCCACAGATACGCAGTATTTT. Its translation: CASGDATDTQYF.

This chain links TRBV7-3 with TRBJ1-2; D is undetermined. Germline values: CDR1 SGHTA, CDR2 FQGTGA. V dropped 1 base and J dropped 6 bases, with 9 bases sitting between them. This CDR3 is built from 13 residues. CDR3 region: CASSLMGGDGYTF. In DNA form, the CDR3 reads TGTGCCAGCAGCTTAATGGGAGGAGATGGCTACACCTTC. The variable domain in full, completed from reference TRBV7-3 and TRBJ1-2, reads GAGVSQTPSNKVTEKGKYVELRCDPISGHTALYWYRQSLGQGPEFLIYFQGTGAADDSGLPNDRFFAVRPEGSVSTLKIQRTERGDSAVYLCASSLMGGDGYTFGSGTRLTVV.

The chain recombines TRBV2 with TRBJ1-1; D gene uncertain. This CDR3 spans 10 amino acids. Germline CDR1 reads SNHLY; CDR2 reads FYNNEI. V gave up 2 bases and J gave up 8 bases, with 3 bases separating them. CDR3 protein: CASSEFEAFF. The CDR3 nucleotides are TGTGCCAGCAGTGAATTCGAAGCTTTCTTT. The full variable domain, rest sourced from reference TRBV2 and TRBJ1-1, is EPEVTQTPSHQVTQMGQEVILRCVPISNHLYFYWYRQILGQKVEFLVSFYNNEISEKSEIFDDQFSVERPDGSNFTLKIRSTKLEDSAMYFCASSEFEAFFGQGTRLTVV.

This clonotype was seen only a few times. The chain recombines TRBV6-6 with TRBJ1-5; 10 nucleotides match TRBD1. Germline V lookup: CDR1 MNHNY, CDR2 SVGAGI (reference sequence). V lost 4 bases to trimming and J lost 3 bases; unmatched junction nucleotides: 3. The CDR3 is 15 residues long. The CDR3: CASSWGQGNNQPQHF. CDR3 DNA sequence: TGTGCCAGCAGTTGGGGACAGGGGAACAATCAGCCCCAGCATTTT.

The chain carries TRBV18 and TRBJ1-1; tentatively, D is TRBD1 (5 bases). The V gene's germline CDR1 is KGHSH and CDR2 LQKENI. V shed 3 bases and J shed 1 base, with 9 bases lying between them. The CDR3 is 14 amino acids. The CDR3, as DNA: TGTGCCAGCTCACCTGGGGCAGCGAACACTGAAGCTTTCTTT. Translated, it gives CASSPGAANTEAFF.

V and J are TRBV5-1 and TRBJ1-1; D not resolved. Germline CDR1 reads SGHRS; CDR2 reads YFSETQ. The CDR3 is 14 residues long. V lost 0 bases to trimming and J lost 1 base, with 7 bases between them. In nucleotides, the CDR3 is TGCGCCAGCAGCTTGGAACTTGGGAACACTGAAGCTTTCTTT. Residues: CASSLELGNTEAFF.

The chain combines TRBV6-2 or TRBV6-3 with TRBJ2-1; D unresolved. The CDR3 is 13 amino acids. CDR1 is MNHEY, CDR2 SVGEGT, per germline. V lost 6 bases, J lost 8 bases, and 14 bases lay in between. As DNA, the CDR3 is TGTGCCAGCAGGATTGCTAGAAATCATGAGCAGTTCTTC. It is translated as CASRIARNHEQFF.

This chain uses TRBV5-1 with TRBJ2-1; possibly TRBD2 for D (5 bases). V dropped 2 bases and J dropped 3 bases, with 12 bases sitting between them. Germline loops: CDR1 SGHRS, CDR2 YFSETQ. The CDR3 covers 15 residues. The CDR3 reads CASSFPDYHYNEQFF. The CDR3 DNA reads TGCGCCAGCAGCTTCCCAGACTACCACTACAATGAGCAGTTCTTC. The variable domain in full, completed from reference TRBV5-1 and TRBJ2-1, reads KAGVTQTPRYLIKTRGQQVTLSCSPISGHRSVSWYQQTPGQGLQFLFEYFSETQRNKGNFPGRFSGRQFSNSRSEMNVSTLELGDSALYLCASSFPDYHYNEQFFGPGTRLTVL.